This is a list of T cell receptor beta chains from one sample in a study of blood T cell repertoires in COVID-19. Libraries were prepared by immunoSEQ multiplex PCR; TCRdb keeps only in-frame clonotypes and omits some of them. The sample shows over 200,000 clones, roughly nine tenths of them seen only once. Sequencing input: peripheral blood. These receptors originate from a man aged 40-55 years with acute or convalescent COVID-19. The CDR3 runs from the conserved cysteine through the conserved F or W. A D gene is named only where the DNA matches it firmly. Some rows have no size entry. The others give once, few or many, or a class for an expanded clone.

V gene	D gene	clone size	J gene	CDR3 protein	CDR3 DNA
TRBV28	-	few	TRBJ1-5	CASSSPWGDPPLYSNQPQHF	TGTGCCAGCAGTTCACCCTGGGGGGACCCTCCCCTATATAGCAATCAGCCCCAGCATTTT
TRBV6-4	-	-	TRBJ2-1	CASSDGLAFEQFF	TGTGCCAGCAGTGACGGCCTAGCGTTTGAGCAGTTCTTC
TRBV5-1	TRBD1	-	TRBJ2-7	CASSLGTVYEQYF	TGCGCCAGCAGCCTGGGGACAGTCTACGAGCAGTACTTC
TRBV6-2/TRBV6-3	TRBD2	-	TRBJ2-7	CASSYASGRSSSYEQYF	TGTGCCAGCAGTTACGCTAGCGGGAGGTCAAGCTCCTACGAGCAGTACTTC
TRBV7-9	TRBD1	-	TRBJ2-3	CASSLTGGADTQYF	TGTGCCAGCAGCCTGACAGGGGGCGCAGATACGCAGTATTTT
TRBV11-2	TRBD1	once	TRBJ2-3	CASSLVGTGGTDTQYF	TGTGCCAGCAGCTTAGTGGGGACAGGGGGAACGGATACGCAGTATTTT
TRBV27	TRBD1	-	TRBJ1-6	CASSSGQGFYSPLHF	TGTGCCAGCAGTTCGGGACAGGGATTTTACTCACCCCTCCACTTT
TRBV18	TRBD1	-	TRBJ1-1	CASSPRRTGGNTEAFF	TGTGCCAGCTCACCACGGAGGACAGGGGGCAACACTGAAGCTTTCTTT
TRBV12-2	-	-	TRBJ1-1	CASRLVTGNTEAFF	TGTGCAAGTCGCTTAGTAACTGGGAACACTGAAGCTTTCTTT
TRBV7-9	-	once	TRBJ2-7	CASSLEVQAGEQYF	TGTGCCAGCAGCCTAGAGGTACAGGCCGGAGAGCAGTACTTC
TRBV14	-	-	TRBJ1-2	CASSPDLYGYTF	TGTGCCAGCAGTCCCGACTTATATGGCTACACCTTC
TRBV2	-	-	TRBJ1-5	CASSDAGPRGQPQHF	TGTGCCAGCAGTGATGCGGGCCCTCGGGGTCAGCCCCAGCATTTT
TRBV7-2	TRBD1	-	TRBJ2-6	CASSSRGTGANVLTF	TGTGCCAGCAGCTCCAGGGGGACTGGGGCCAACGTCCTGACTTTC
TRBV7-8	-	-	TRBJ1-1	CASSLVGEGNTEAFF	TGTGCCAGCAGCTTGGTAGGGGAAGGGAACACTGAAGCTTTCTTT
TRBV27	-	-	TRBJ2-7	CASSPGPVGYEQYF	TGTGCCAGCAGTCCGGGTCCGGTGGGCTACGAGCAGTACTTC
TRBV24-1	-	-	TRBJ1-2	CATSGGAGANYGYTF	TGTGCCACCAGTGGGGGAGCAGGAGCTAACTATGGCTACACCTTC
TRBV15	-	-	TRBJ2-1	CATSTPLGRNSSRNEQFF	TGTGCCACCAGCACCCCCCTAGGGAGGAATTCCTCAAGAAATGAGCAGTTCTTC
TRBV7-9	-	-	TRBJ2-7	CASSLTAPRGEQYF	TGTGCCAGCAGCTTAACAGCCCCCCGAGGGGAGCAGTACTTC
TRBV3-1/TRBV3-2	-	-	TRBJ1-1	CASSGLFEAFF	TGTGCCAGCAGCGGACTATTTGAAGCTTTCTTT
TRBV3-1/TRBV3-2	TRBD2	-	TRBJ2-7	CASTRSLGGFSYEQYF	TGTGCCAGCACCCGGAGTTTGGGGGGGTTCTCCTACGAGCAGTACTTC
TRBV6-5	-	-	TRBJ1-5	CASVAGRQPQHF	TGTGCCAGCGTTGCAGGTCGCCAGCCCCAGCATTTT
TRBV6-6	-	-	TRBJ2-7	CASSYSLGDPYEQYF	TGTGCCAGCAGTTACTCGTTAGGGGATCCCTACGAGCAGTACTTC
TRBV5-1	-	few	TRBJ2-3	CASSLAVSATLDTQYF	TGCGCCAGCAGCTTGGCTGTTAGCGCGACTTTAGATACGCAGTATTTT
TRBV15	TRBD2	-	TRBJ2-3	CATSLGSGGRDTQYF	TGTGCCACCAGCCTTGGGTCGGGAGGCCGGGATACGCAGTATTTT
TRBV27	TRBD2	-	TRBJ2-1	CASSLIAGGPRNEQFF	TGTGCCAGCAGTTTAATAGCGGGAGGGCCTCGGAATGAGCAGTTCTTC
TRBV3-1/TRBV3-2	-	few	TRBJ2-2	CASNVGEAMNTGELFF	TGTGCCAGTAATGTGGGGGAGGCCATGAACACCGGGGAGCTGTTTTTT
TRBV5-1	-	-	TRBJ2-5	CASSLVPVQETQYF	TGCGCCAGCAGCTTGGTTCCGGTCCAAGAGACCCAGTACTTC
TRBV7-9	TRBD1	-	TRBJ2-1	CASSFGQGARGEQFF	TGTGCCAGCAGCTTTGGACAGGGGGCGCGGGGTGAGCAGTTCTTC
TRBV6-4	-	-	TRBJ1-6	CASSAPGQKGKSPLHF	TGTGCCAGCAGTGCCCCCGGACAGAAGGGGAAATCACCCCTCCACTTT
TRBV7-9	-	-	TRBJ2-1	CASSSSQGYNEQFF	TGTGCCAGCAGCTCGTCACAGGGATACAATGAGCAGTTCTTC
TRBV5-1	-	-	TRBJ2-2	CASSSGQPDTGELFF	TGCGCCAGCAGCTCCGGACAACCAGACACCGGGGAGCTGTTTTTT
TRBV9	-	once	TRBJ1-2	CASSVVWDKEENGGYTF	TGTGCCAGCAGCGTAGTGTGGGACAAAGAAGAGAATGGTGGCTACACCTTC
TRBV19	-	-	TRBJ1-1	CASSHYRKVGDYTEAFF	TGTGCCAGTAGTCATTACAGGAAGGTCGGGGACTACACTGAAGCTTTCTTT
TRBV5-1	-	-	TRBJ2-7	CASSLGGQGGSYEQYF	TGCGCCAGCAGCTTAGGTGGTCAGGGAGGCTCCTACGAGCAGTACTTC
TRBV5-1	-	once	TRBJ2-2	CASSVPAGELFF	TGCGCCAGCAGCGTCCCCGCGGGGGAGCTGTTTTTT
TRBV5-1	-	-	TRBJ1-2	CASSFAGDGYTF	TGCGCCAGCAGCTTCGCCGGAGATGGCTACACCTTC
TRBV4-1	TRBD1	-	TRBJ1-3	CASSQGTGGIAGNTIYF	TGCGCCAGCAGCCAGGGGACAGGAGGGATAGCTGGAAACACCATATATTTT
TRBV3-1/TRBV3-2	TRBD1	-	TRBJ1-2	CASSQEIGTASPYGYTF	TGTGCCAGCAGCCAAGAAATTGGGACAGCGTCCCCCTATGGCTACACCTTC
TRBV5-4	-	-	TRBJ2-3	CASSETVSLSTDTQYF	TGTGCCAGCAGTGAAACAGTCTCTTTAAGCACAGATACGCAGTATTTT
TRBV27	TRBD2	-	TRBJ2-1	CASRLAGGPVEQFF	TGTGCCAGCCGACTAGCGGGAGGGCCGGTTGAGCAGTTCTTC
TRBV7-3	TRBD2	-	TRBJ2-3	CASSLNGLAGAKGTQYF	TGTGCCAGCAGCTTAAACGGACTAGCGGGAGCCAAGGGTACGCAGTATTTT
TRBV27	TRBD1	-	TRBJ1-2	CASSTGTGGASGYTF	TGTGCCAGCAGTACCGGGACAGGGGGCGCTTCTGGCTACACCTTC
TRBV5-1	-	-	TRBJ2-5	CASSLGQGYQETQYF	TGCGCCAGCAGCTTGGGGCAGGGGTACCAAGAGACCCAGTACTTC
TRBV30	TRBD1	-	TRBJ1-1	CAWSTLTGAAFF	TGTGCCTGGAGTACCTTAACAGGGGCGGCTTTCTTT
TRBV27	-	once	TRBJ1-2	CASSFGRGGYGYTF	TGTGCCAGCAGTTTCGGCAGGGGCGGGTATGGCTACACCTTC
TRBV18	-	-	TRBJ1-2	CASSPRGHGYGYTF	TGTGCCAGCTCACCCAGGGGACATGGCTATGGCTACACCTTC
TRBV19	TRBD2	-	TRBJ2-1	CASSMGSGGHEQFF	TGTGCCAGTAGTATGGGTTCGGGGGGGCATGAGCAGTTCTTC
TRBV19	TRBD1	-	TRBJ2-4	CASSPFPGTGDAKNIQYF	TGTGCCAGTAGTCCGTTCCCCGGGACAGGGGATGCCAAAAACATTCAGTACTTC
TRBV6-5	TRBD2	-	TRBJ2-5	CASRDLVAGEETQYF	TGTGCCAGCAGAGACTTGGTGGCGGGAGAAGAGACCCAGTACTTC